The present T cell receptor (beta chain) was sequenced within a study of T cells in Graves' hyperthyroidism and ophthalmopathy (dated by TCRdb to the late 2010s). Regarding the study in general: Peripheral blood samples were taken at the time of initial diagnosis, prior to any treatment. To identify distinguishing TCR V-J signatures, a discovery cohort of around 100 patients was used, comprising 40 to 45 with Graves' ophthalmopathy and around 57 with stable Graves' hyperthyroidism. An independent validation cohort of some 18 hyperthyroidism patients and over 15 patients who later progressed to ophthalmopathy tested prospective prediction of ophthalmopathy. The approximately 90 discovery patients were divided at random into training and test sets in a 7:3 ratio. In addition, the study compared T-cell repertoires in thyroid tissue and in blood from six Graves' hyperthyroidism patients. After sampling, hyperthyroidism patients received methimazole starting at 30 mg daily, and ophthalmopathy patients received high-dose intravenous methylprednisolone. The paper reports TCR Vbeta CDR3 sequencing of 130 to 150 peripheral blood samples: 40 or so ophthalmopathy, some 80 hyperthyroidism and around 17 progressor patients. Beyond this particular receptor, the publication reports: In validation, progression to ophthalmopathy was predicted by the model with more than 65% sensitivity and nearly 75% specificity, a median of about 6 months before onset. A 13 V-J signature model separated ophthalmopathy from stable hyperthyroidism, with approximately 87% sensitivity and 81.08% specificity in cross-validation and 80%/75% in testing. Blood samples also contained most of the expanded thyroid clonotypes (frequency above 0.001), which suggests that blood repertoires may reflect thyroid immune responses. Sample size was not statistically predetermined, and investigators were not blinded to group allocation.

This clonotype was counted ten times or more. This clone's antigen is unknown. Base quality data are lacking; no much larger clone is found one base away. Amplification of TCR beta CDR3 regions was carried out from RNA transcripts. The first round of RT-PCR for the TCR CDR3 was performed with the HTBI primer set and the Qiagen OneStep RT-PCR kit. A second multiplex PCR round built the libraries, followed by size selection and purification. The libraries were sequenced on an Illumina HiSeq2000 using paired-end 100 bp reads. The study's own analysis went as follows. SOAPnuke was used to process the raw data, removing reads that contained adapters or uncalled bases, had a mean Phred below 15, or lacked an exact match to the constant primer or identifier. COPE v1.2.5 was used to merge high-quality paired reads, and clonotypes were defined as unique nucleotide sequences. MiTCR v1.1 was used to align the clonotypes against IMGT TRBV, TRBD and TRBJ reference segments. The analysis included only V-J combinations with a frequency above 0.0001, which together covered roughly 99% of the repertoires. The TCS score was defined as the ratio of F50 (clonal expansion) to E x V (chaos), calculated using BLOSUM62-based TCRdist between CDR3 peptides within each V-J. Welch's t-statistics and random forest reduced 500 to 650 V-J features to about 12, which were used in a naive Bayes classifier (R e1071). TCRdb cleaned the public reads at Q25 with fastp, built clones with MiXCR and kept in-frame beta chains. Each entry merges the rows of one CDR3 protein and shows their most common DNA and genes. TCRdb's processing, not the study's, gives the V and J calls here. The sample table lists more than 350,000 distinct CDR3 sequences, roughly 15% of them with a count of one. The top ten constitute roughly a fifth of the sample.

Ophthalmopathy patients had moderately to severely active disease, Clinical Activity Score of at least 3, NOSPECS grade of at least 4, and duration under 3 months. Any patient with an uncontrolled infection, another autoimmune disease, pregnancy or lactation was excluded. Diagnoses relied on clinical symptoms, serum thyroxine and TRAb, thyroid ultrasound and orbital computed tomography. PBMCs were isolated from 7.5 to 10 ml of fresh peripheral blood by Ficoll-Paque density gradient centrifugation. Trizol reagent was used to extract total RNA, and RNA quality was then checked on an Agilent 2100 Bioanalyzer. Via the germline V gene, CDR1 is SGHVS and CDR2 FQNEAQ. V was cut back by 1 base and J by 5 bases, leaving a gap of 17 bases between them. The CDR3 numbers 17 residues from cysteine through phenylalanine. Kept here is only the CDR3 DNA, which spans 51 bases and is read in frame from base 1.

The sequencing input was blood. The TCR sequence derives from a woman aged 55 to 70 with Graves' ophthalmopathy. The receptor chain draws on TRBV7-8 and TRBJ1-4; a tentative D match to TRBD1 spans 6 bases. The DNA sequence is given as TGTGCCAGCAGCTTAGTCCCCTCCGGGACAAGAAATGAAAAACTGTTTTTT. The resulting protein is CASSLVPSGTRNEKLFF.